This T cell receptor beta chain is drawn from a study of cytomegalovirus exposure and HLA in healthy donors. The PCR was carried out with 60 Vbeta primers and 13 Jbeta primers. The repertoire was sequenced with immunoSEQ multiplex PCR; TCRdb's copy has only in-frame clones and lacks some. This table holds more than 200,000 clones, approximately 80% found once. CDR3 length: 13 amino acids. V lost 0 bases to trimming and J lost 3 bases, with 6 bases between them. Germline V gives CDR1 SGDLS, CDR2 YYNGEE. The chain employs TRBV9 and TRBJ1-1; D is perhaps TRBD1 (5 bases). The sequence came from a girl aged 2-10 years in good health and CMV-seronegative. Source material: PBMCs. The CDR3 is CASSVGGDTEAFF. CDR3 sequence (DNA): TGTGCCAGCAGCGTAGGGGGGGACACTGAAGCTTTCTTT.